Listed here is a single TCR beta chain. This clonotype has ten or more counts. The clone's antigen remains unknown. No per-base quality is available; no much larger clone lies one base away. The CDR1 and CDR2 encoded by the germline V gene are KGHDR and SFDVKD. The CDR3 goes from the cysteine to the phenylalanine over 15 residues. CDR3 DNA only is kept here, 45 bases in frame from base 1. V is pared back by 5 bases and J by 3 bases, with 15 bases lying between the germline termini. Libraries came from PCR. The sample was run on an Illumina HiSeq 2500. TCR libraries were prepared with molecular barcoding, using unique molecular identifiers to normalize TCRbeta repertoire quantification. The raw public reads went through TCRdb reprocessing: fastp at Q25, MiXCR clone calling, in-frame beta chains kept. Each CDR3 protein appears once, grouped with its most common genes and DNA. This sample is represented by 400,000 to 550,000 distinct CDR3 sequences; 10% to 13% of them were singletons. The top ten clonotypes cover 2% to 2.5% of the sample.

Reading the label with the study, this specimen's treatment or condition is: allogeneic hematopoietic cell transplantation with graft depleted of TCRalphabeta T cells and CD19 B cells. TCRalphabeta/CD19-depleted allogeneic hematopoietic cell grafts were given to the transplant recipients, all of whom were children. This entry belongs to a study of T-cell reconstitution after alpha-beta-depleted transplantation in children (dated by TCRdb to 2016 to 2017). Notes on the research overall: Using TCR repertoire profiling, the study followed T-cell immune reconstitution in a quantitative way in children after TCRalphabeta/CD19-depleted allogeneic hematopoietic cell transplantation. Broad study findings and their caveats: In some patients, the high TCRbeta diversity seen at day 60 was put down to recipient T cells and intrathymic progenitors that had survived conditioning. The frequencies of hyperexpanded clones fell over the following months, and after one year, T-cell counts and TCRbeta diversity were mostly attributed to newly produced T cells. The apparently early alphabetaT-cell count recovery about two months after transplant was reportedly dependent on only several hundred rapidly expanded clones derived from non-depleted graft cells.

The material was PBMCs, obtained before TCRalphabeta/CD19-depleted stem cell transplant. The rearranged segments are TRBV24-1 and TRBJ2-5, and perhaps TRBD1 as D gene, on 6 matching bases. The source of this sequence is a child aged 2-15 years with inherited bone marrow failure, due to receive a stem cell transplant. The nucleotide sequence reads TGTGCCACCAGTGCAGAGGGGGAGTGGGAAGAGACCCAGTACTTC. This encodes CATSAEGEWEETQYF.